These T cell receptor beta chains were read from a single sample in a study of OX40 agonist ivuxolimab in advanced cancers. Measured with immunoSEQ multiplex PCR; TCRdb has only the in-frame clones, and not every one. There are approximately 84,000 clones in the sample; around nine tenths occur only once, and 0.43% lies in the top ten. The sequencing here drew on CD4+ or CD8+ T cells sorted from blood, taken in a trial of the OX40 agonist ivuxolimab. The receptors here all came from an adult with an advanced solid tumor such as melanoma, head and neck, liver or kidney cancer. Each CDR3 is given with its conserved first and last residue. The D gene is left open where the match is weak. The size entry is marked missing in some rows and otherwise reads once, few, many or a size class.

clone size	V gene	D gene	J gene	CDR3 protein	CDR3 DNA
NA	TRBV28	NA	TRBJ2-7	CASSLYKAGAHEQYF	TGTGCCAGCAGTTTATATAAGGCAGGGGCCCACGAGCAGTACTTC
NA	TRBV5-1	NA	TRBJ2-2	CASSELAGTGELFF	TGCGCCAGCAGCGAGTTGGCGGGCACCGGGGAGCTGTTTTTT
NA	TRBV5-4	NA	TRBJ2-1	CASSLRDGLNEQFF	TGTGCCAGCAGCCTCCGGGACGGACTGAATGAGCAGTTCTTC
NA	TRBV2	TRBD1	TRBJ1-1	CASSARNAGQGNTEAFF	TGTGCCAGCAGCGCGAGGAACGCTGGACAGGGGAACACTGAAGCTTTCTTT
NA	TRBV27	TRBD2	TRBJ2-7	CASSKGLAFSYEQYF	TGTGCCAGCTCCAAAGGACTAGCCTTCTCCTACGAGCAGTACTTC
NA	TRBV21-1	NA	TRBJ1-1	CASSKGVSMNTEAFF	TGTGCCAGCAGCAAAGGGGTATCCATGAACACTGAAGCTTTCTTT
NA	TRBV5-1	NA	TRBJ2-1	CASSLLSAGAHNEQFF	TGCGCCAGCAGCTTGTTATCGGCGGGGGCTCACAATGAGCAGTTCTTC
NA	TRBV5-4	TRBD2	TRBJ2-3	CASSPRLAGAGDTQYF	TGTGCCAGCAGCCCTAGACTAGCGGGGGCAGGAGATACGCAGTATTTT
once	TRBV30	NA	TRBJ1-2	CAWSVLYGYTF	TGTGCCTGGAGTGTACTTTATGGCTACACCTTC
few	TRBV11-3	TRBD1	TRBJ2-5	CASSAPDRVEETQYF	TGTGCCAGCAGCGCCCCGGACAGGGTGGAAGAGACCCAGTACTTC
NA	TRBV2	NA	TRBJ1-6	CATRQEYNSPLHF	TGTGCCACCAGACAGGAATATAATTCACCCCTCCACTTT
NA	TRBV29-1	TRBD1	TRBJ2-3	CSVEKTGGSTDTQYF	TGCAGCGTTGAAAAGACAGGGGGATCCACAGATACGCAGTATTTT
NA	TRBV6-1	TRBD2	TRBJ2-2	CASSWTSEGTGELFF	TGTGCCAGCAGTTGGACTAGCGAGGGTACCGGGGAGCTGTTTTTT
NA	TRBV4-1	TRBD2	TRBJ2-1	CASSQGLAGTTTPHNEQFF	TGCGCCAGCAGCCAGGGACTAGCGGGAACAACTACCCCACACAATGAGCAGTTCTTC
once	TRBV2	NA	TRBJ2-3	CASKEGRGDTQYF	TGTGCCAGCAAGGAGGGGCGCGGAGATACGCAGTATTTT
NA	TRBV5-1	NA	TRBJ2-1	CASSLAGSSYNEQFF	TGCGCCAGCAGCTTGGCTGGGAGCTCCTACAATGAGCAGTTCTTC
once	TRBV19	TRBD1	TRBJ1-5	CASSIAAGGQPQHF	TGTGCCAGTAGTATAGCGGCAGGGGGACAGCCCCAGCATTTT
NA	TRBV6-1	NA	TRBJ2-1	CASSTDSSYNEQFF	TGTGCCAGCAGTACGGATAGCTCCTACAATGAGCAGTTCTTC
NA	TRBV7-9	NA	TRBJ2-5	CASTLTGSQETQYF	TGTGCCAGCACCTTAACAGGGAGTCAAGAGACCCAGTACTTC
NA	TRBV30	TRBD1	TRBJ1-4	CAWSVNGGQGGKLFF	TGTGCCTGGAGTGTAAATGGAGGGCAGGGGGGAAAACTGTTTTTT
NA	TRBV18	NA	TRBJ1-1	CASSPEGTVNTEAFF	TGTGCCAGCTCACCCGAGGGCACGGTGAACACTGAAGCTTTCTTT
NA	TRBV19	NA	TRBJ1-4	CASSSRATNEKLFF	TGTGCCAGTAGCTCCAGGGCAACTAATGAAAAACTGTTTTTT
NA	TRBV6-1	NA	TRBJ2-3	CASSVDSDTQYF	TGTGCCAGCAGTGTCGACTCAGATACGCAGTATTTT
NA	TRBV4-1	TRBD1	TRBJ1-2	CASSHAGAGGMAGYTF	TGCGCCAGCAGCCATGCCGGGGCAGGGGGAATGGCTGGCTACACCTTC
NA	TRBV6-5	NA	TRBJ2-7	CASSYGADPSSYEQYF	TGTGCCAGCAGTTACGGGGCCGACCCAAGCTCCTACGAGCAGTACTTC
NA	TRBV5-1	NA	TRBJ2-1	CASSRGGFWDEQFF	TGCGCCAGCAGCCGCGGCGGGTTCTGGGATGAGCAGTTCTTC
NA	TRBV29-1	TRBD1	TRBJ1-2	CSVVVSGTGVGNYGYTF	TGCAGCGTTGTGGTATCAGGGACAGGGGTCGGAAACTATGGCTACACCTTC
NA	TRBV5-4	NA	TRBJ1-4	CASHSGGTTNEKLFF	TGTGCCAGCCATTCTGGGGGGACAACTAATGAAAAACTGTTTTTT
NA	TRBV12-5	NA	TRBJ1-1	CASGLHVPPTLNTEAFF	TGTGCTAGTGGTTTGCATGTCCCACCTACCTTGAACACTGAAGCTTTCTTT
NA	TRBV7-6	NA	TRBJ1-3	CASSGSGNTIYF	TGTGCCAGCTCAGGCTCTGGAAACACCATATATTTT
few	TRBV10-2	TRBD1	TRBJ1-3	CASRDQGDGNTIYF	TGCGCCAGCAGAGATCAGGGGGATGGAAACACCATATATTTT
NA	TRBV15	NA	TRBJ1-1	CATSRDEDSEAFF	TGTGCCACCAGCAGAGATGAGGACAGTGAAGCTTTCTTT
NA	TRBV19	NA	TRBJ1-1	CASSLGGGMNTEAFF	TGTGCCAGTAGTCTCGGGGGGGGCATGAACACTGAAGCTTTCTTT
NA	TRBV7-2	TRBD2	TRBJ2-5	CASSLAQRTSGQETQYF	TGTGCCAGCAGCTTAGCGCAAAGGACTAGCGGGCAAGAGACCCAGTACTTC
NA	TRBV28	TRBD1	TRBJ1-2	CASSFKQGAPWEYGYTF	TGTGCCAGCAGTTTTAAGCAGGGGGCCCCCTGGGAATATGGCTACACCTTC
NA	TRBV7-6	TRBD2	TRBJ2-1	CASSLPWTSGNEQFF	TGTGCCAGCAGCTTACCGTGGACTAGCGGGAATGAGCAGTTCTTC
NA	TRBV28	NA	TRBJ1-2	CASSLKGYGYTF	TGTGCCAGCAGTTTGAAAGGTTATGGCTACACCTTC
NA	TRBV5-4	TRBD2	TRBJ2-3	CASSLGGASGGDTQYF	TGTGCCAGCAGCTTGGGTGGCGCTAGCGGGGGAGATACGCAGTATTTT
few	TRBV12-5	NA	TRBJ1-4	CASGVDGRGKLFF	TGTGCTAGTGGTGTGGACGGGCGGGGGAAACTGTTTTTT
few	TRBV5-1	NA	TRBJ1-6	CASLGGQMTSPLHF	TGCGCCAGCCTGGGGGGCCAGATGACCTCACCCCTCCACTTT
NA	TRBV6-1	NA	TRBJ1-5	CASKDSGNRNQPQHF	TGTGCCAGCAAGGACAGCGGCAATAGAAATCAGCCCCAGCATTTT
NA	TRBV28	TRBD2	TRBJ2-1	CASSLGLRTSGSLF	TGTGCCAGCAGTTTGGGCCTACGGACTAGTGGGTCTCTCTTC
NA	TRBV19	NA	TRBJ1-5	CASTGTSSQPQHF	TGTGCCAGTACCGGGACGTCTTCTCAGCCCCAGCATTTT